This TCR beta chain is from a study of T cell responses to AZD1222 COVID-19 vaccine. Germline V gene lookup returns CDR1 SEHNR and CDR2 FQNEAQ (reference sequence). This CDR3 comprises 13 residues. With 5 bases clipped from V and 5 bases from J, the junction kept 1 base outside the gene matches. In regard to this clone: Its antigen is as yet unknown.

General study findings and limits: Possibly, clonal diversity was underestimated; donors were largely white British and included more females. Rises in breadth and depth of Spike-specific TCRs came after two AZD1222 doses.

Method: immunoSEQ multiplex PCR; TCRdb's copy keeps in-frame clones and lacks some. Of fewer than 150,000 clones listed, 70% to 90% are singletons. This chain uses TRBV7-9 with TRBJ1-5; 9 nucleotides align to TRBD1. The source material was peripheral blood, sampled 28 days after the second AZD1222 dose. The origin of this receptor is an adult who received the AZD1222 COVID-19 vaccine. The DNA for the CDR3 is TGTGCCAGCAGCCGACAGGGGGATCAGCCCCAGCATTTT. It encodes CASSRQGDQPQHF.